The next 3 T cell receptor beta chains were all read from a single sample in a study of blood T cell repertoires in COVID-19. Profiling relied on immunoSEQ multiplex PCR, and the TCRdb table lists in-frame clones only, not all of them. Here the sample spans 120,000 or so clones, approximately 90% being singletons. Material for sequencing was peripheral blood. The receptors stem from a human donor in a cohort sampled during active COVID-19.

This chain uses TRBV9 with TRBJ2-7; the D gene is possibly TRBD2 (7 bases). The CDR3 has 15 residues. Germline-derived CDR1 and CDR2 are SGDLS and YYNGEE. Trimming shortened V by 3 bases and J by 2 bases, and 15 bases separated the two germline ends. In DNA, the CDR3 is TGTGCCAGCAGCGAAAAAGAGGGGGGGCCCTACGAGCAGTACTTC. It translates to CASSEKEGGPYEQYF.

The rearrangement joins TRBV3-1 (or the pseudogene TRBV3-2) to TRBJ2-1; 8 nucleotides align to TRBD2. V dropped 6 bases and J dropped 5; count of bases not matched to a gene: 9. Germline CDR1 reads LGHDT; CDR2 reads YNNKEL (reference sequence). CDR3 length: 15 residues. The CDR3 nucleotides read TGTGCCAGCAGTTCCAGCGGGGGCCCCAACAATGAGCAGTTCTTC. Encoded protein: CASSSSGGPNNEQFF.

The rearrangement links TRBV3-1 (or the pseudogene TRBV3-2) to TRBJ2-7; tentative D call: TRBD2 (5 bases). This CDR3 region has 15 residues. Per germline, CDR1 LGHDT and CDR2 YNNKEL (reference sequence). The ends were cut back, 2 bases at V and 0 bases at J, with 11 bases in the middle. CDR3 sequence: CASSQTERSSYEQYF. The DNA of the CDR3 is TGTGCCAGCAGCCAAACCGAGCGGTCCTCCTACGAGCAGTACTTC.